This T cell receptor beta chain emerged from a study of technical replicates of blood from a handful of donors. J gave up 6 bases and V 0 bases, and 4 bases lay outside the gene matches. Germline lookup yields CDR1 LGHNA and CDR2 YNFKEQ. This CDR3 has 14 residues. This clone occurred once. Profiled with immunoSEQ multiplex PCR; TCRdb holds only in-frame clones, not every one. The sample records approximately 81,000 clones, almost 96% being singletons. The clonotype was recovered from a human donor in good health. The sequenced sample was T cells isolated from PBMCs. The J gene is TRBJ2-7, the V gene TRBV4-2, with TRBD2 matching 8 bases. The CDR3 nucleotides are TGTGCCAGCAGCCAAGAAGCGGGAGCACCCGAGCAGTACTTC. Its protein product is CASSQEAGAPEQYF.